The 13 T cell receptor beta chains reported below all come from one sample, sequenced in a study of glioma-infiltrating T cells (dated by TCRdb to 2015 to 2016). This sample was sequenced with an Illumina MiSeq. TCR alpha and beta CDR3 regions were amplified with the iRepertoire nested amplicon-rescue multiplex PCR (arm-PCR) platform from RNA. TCRdb reworked the public reads: Q25 trimming with fastp, MiXCR clone assembly, productive beta chains retained. Duplicate CDR3 protein sequences are folded into a single record with the most common DNA and genes. The sample profile shows 300,000 to 450,000 distinct CDR3 sequences; 41% of them were found once. The ten largest clones represent about 11% of the sample. Input material: glioma tissue, nonneoplastic brain tissue, or PBMCs (not recorded which). Receptor source: a human donor with low-grade glioma or glioblastoma, undergoing nonglioma brain surgery, or in good health (not recorded which).

This CDR3 reads CASSLGGGRAQHF. The CDR3 coding sequence is TGTGCCAGCAGCTTAGGAGGAGGGAGGGCCCAGCATTTT. This rearrangement joins TRBV7-9 to TRBJ1-5; D call uncertain. There are 13 residues in the CDR3. Germline-derived CDR1 and CDR2 are SEHNR and FQNEAQ (reference sequence). V was clipped by 1 base and J by 11 bases, with 12 bases between them. Full variable domain (missing parts from reference TRBV7-9 and TRBJ1-5): DTGVSQNPRHKITKRGQNVTFRCDPISEHNRLYWYRQTLGQGPEFLTYFQNEAQLEKSRLLSDRFSAERPKGSFSTLEIQRTEQGDSAMYLCASSLGGGRAQHFGDGTRLSIL.

The table lists this clonotype with many counts. CDR3: CATSRDNQGHGYTF. The DNA of the CDR3 is TGTGCCACCAGCAGAGATAATCAGGGCCATGGCTACACCTTC. The chain couples TRBV15 to TRBJ1-2, with TRBD1 as a possible D gene (5 bases). There are 14 residues in the CDR3. CDR1 and CDR2 from the germline V gene are LNHNV and YYDKDF (reference sequence). The V and J ends lost 0 bases and 6 bases respectively, with 11 bases between them.

This CDR3 reads CASSNSLDRGSTPLHF. In DNA form, the CDR3 reads TGTGCCAGCAGCAACTCTTTGGACAGGGGAAGTACACCCCTCCACTTT. The chain couples TRBV6-1 to TRBJ1-6; 9 positions match TRBD1. The CDR3 runs 16 residues. V lost 6 bases and J lost 11; bases outside the gene matches: 14. Germline CDR1 and CDR2: MNHNS and SASEGT.

This clonotype was found many times. This chain uses TRBV6-1 with TRBJ1-1; possible D gene TRBD1, 5 bases. The CDR3 totals 15 residues. Trimming shortened V by 3 bases and J by 4 bases, and 15 bases separated the two germline ends. Germline V gene lookup returns CDR1 MNHNS and CDR2 SASEGT. The CDR3 loop is CASSDLTVLGTEAFF. DNA for the CDR3: TGTGCCAGCAGTGACCTGACAGTGTTAGGCACTGAAGCTTTCTTT.

CDR3 DNA sequence: TGTGCCAGCAGTTACCACGACAGCCCTGGAAACACCATATATTTT. It yields the protein CASSYHDSPGNTIYF. V usage is TRBV6-6 and J usage is TRBJ1-3; the D gene is possibly TRBD1 (5 bases). V was pared by 2 bases and J by 2 bases, with 10 bases between. Germline V gene sequence: CDR1 MNHNY, CDR2 SVGAGI (reference sequence). The CDR3 covers 15 residues.

The rearrangement joins TRBV28 to TRBJ2-2; 10 nucleotides line up with TRBD1. Germline loops: CDR1 MDHEN, CDR2 SYDVKM. The junction had 7 bases not matched to a gene; V was cut back by 6 bases and J by 6 bases. This CDR3 has 15 residues. Here the CDR3 DNA reads TGTGCCAGCAGCTCGACAGGGGGCGTATCCGGGGAGCTGTTTTTT. This gives the protein CASSSTGGVSGELFF. Based on the CDR3 plus reference TRBV28 and TRBJ2-2, the full variable domain is DVKVTQSSRYLVKRTGEKVFLECVQDMDHENMFWYRQDPGLGLRLIYFSYDVKMKEKGDIPEGYSVSREKKERFSLILESASTNQTSMYLCASSSTGGVSGELFFGEGSRLTVL.

This clonotype showed up just a few times. The CDR3 loop reads CASSAGRVSFRHGYTF. DNA of the CDR3: TGTGCCAGCAGCGCCGGACGAGTCAGCTTCAGGCATGGCTACACCTTC. This chain connects TRBV2 to TRBJ1-2; D is unresolved. Germline CDR1 SNHLY, CDR2 FYNNEI. This CDR3 has 16 residues. Deletions cut 6 bases from V and 6 bases from J, with 23 bases between.

This clonotype has just a few counts. This chain connects TRBV28 to TRBJ2-7, with 9 positions matching TRBD2. The germline V gene has CDR1 MDHEN and CDR2 SYDVKM. This CDR3 is built from 13 residues. V dropped 7 bases and J dropped 4; count of bases not matched to a gene: 5. CDR3 protein: CASKGTSSYEQYF. The CDR3 DNA reads TGTGCCAGCAAGGGGACTAGCTCTTACGAGCAGTACTTC.

The table lists this clonotype with many counts. V gene TRBV10-3 combines with J gene TRBJ1-1; TRBD1 matches 9 bases. Germline V gene sequence: CDR1 ENHRY, CDR2 SYGVKD. The CDR3 runs to 13 residues. Trimming cost V 2 bases and J 6 bases; bases outside gene matches: 1. This chain's CDR3 is CAISEDRGAEAFF. CDR3 DNA: TGTGCCATCAGTGAGGACAGGGGGGCTGAAGCTTTCTTT.

This clonotype turned up a few times. The V gene is TRBV28, the J gene TRBJ2-7; TRBD1 matches 11 bases. The V and J ends lost 5 bases and 6 bases, in that order; junction bases with no gene match: 9. CDR3 length: 15 residues. CDR1 and CDR2 (germline): MDHEN, SYDVKM. The CDR3 DNA reads TGTGCCAGCAGTATCCAGGACAGGGGGCTTGGCGAGCAGTACTTC. As protein: CASSIQDRGLGEQYF.

About this clonotype: A single base separates this from a much larger clone, so it may be a read error. The CDR3 reads CASSGEGGRYPPLHF. CDR3 in DNA: TGTGCCAGCAGTGGCGAAGGTGGACGGTATCCACCCCTCCACTTT. The chain links TRBV28 to TRBJ1-6, with unresolved D. The CDR3 length is 15 residues. V was trimmed by 5 bases and J by 11 bases, leaving 19 bases between them. Germline-derived CDR1 and CDR2 are MDHEN and SYDVKM.

This clonotype was seen a few times. J is TRBJ1-1 and V is TRBV7-3; no firm D call. Looked up from germline, CDR1 is SGHTA and CDR2 is FQGTGA. V shed 2 bases and J shed 3 bases, with 10 bases lying between them. This CDR3 comprises 14 residues. CDR3 DNA sequence: TGTGCCAGCAGCTTAGTGGCAGACTACACTGAAGCTTTCTTT. It specifies CASSLVADYTEAFF.

V gene TRBV3-1 combines with J gene TRBJ2-3, with D maybe TRBD1 (5 bases). Trimming cost V 3 bases and J 6 bases, with 13 bases left between them. This CDR3 spans 14 amino acids. Germline V lookup: CDR1 LGHDT, CDR2 YNNKEL (reference sequence). CDR3 region: CASSQMQGMDTQYF. The CDR3 DNA follows: TGTGCCAGCAGCCAGATGCAGGGAATGGATACGCAGTATTTT.